Listed below are T cell receptor beta chains from one sample, sequenced in a study of identical twins. In TCRdb, the 5' RACE reads were re-called with MiXCR into one record per CDR3 protein. Seen here are about 340,000 distinct CDR3 sequences, more than 9% observed once, and the top ten hold approximately 7.9%. These data were also reused for a study on yellow fever vaccine responses in identical twins.

The sample comprised CD8+ T cells sorted from blood. Every receptor here comes from a young woman in good health. Each CDR3 is given with its conserved first and last residue. The D gene is left open where the match is weak. Clone size is not always given. Where it is, it says once, few, many or a class for expanded clones.

j_call d_call cdr3_length v_call clone_size cdr3_aa cdr3_nt
TRBJ2-2 - 17 TRBV27 - CASSSRGGGVDTGELFF TGTGCCAGCAGTTCCAGGGGCGGGGGCGTTGACACCGGGGAGCTGTTTTTT
TRBJ2-5 TRBD2 15 TRBV6-1 - CASTPLAGVTETQYF TGTGCCAGCACTCCTTTAGCGGGAGTCACGGAGACCCAGTACTTC
TRBJ1-2 - 15 TRBV6-1 few CASSGEGDTFYGYTF TGTGCCAGCAGCGGAGAGGGGGACACCTTCTATGGCTACACCTTC
TRBJ2-7 - 12 TRBV15 - CATSRSPGEQYF TGTGCCACCAGCAGGTCACCGGGAGAGCAGTACTTC
TRBJ2-7 - 15 TRBV4-2 - CASSQEAGYSYEQYF TGTGCCAGCAGCCAAGAGGCAGGGTACTCCTACGAGCAGTACTTC
TRBJ2-7 - 14 TRBV5-1 - CASSLSVPSYEQYF TGCGCCAGCAGCTTGTCCGTACCCTCCTACGAGCAGTACTTC
TRBJ2-7 TRBD1 13 TRBV6-1 - CASRRQGPGEQYF TGTGCCAGCAGGCGACAGGGACCGGGGGAGCAGTACTTC
TRBJ2-5 - 13 TRBV11-2 few CASSRGDQETQYF TGTGCCAGCAGCCGCGGGGACCAAGAGACCCAGTACTTC
TRBJ2-7 TRBD1 13 TRBV7-9 - CASSLDRRYEQYF TGTGCCAGCAGCTTGGACAGGCGATACGAGCAGTACTTC
TRBJ2-1 - 15 TRBV20-1 - CSARDRQGSYNEQFF TGCAGTGCTAGAGATAGGCAGGGCTCCTACAATGAGCAGTTCTTC
TRBJ2-3 - 14 TRBV28 many CASSLGLGTDTQYF TGTGCCAGCAGCCTGGGTCTTGGCACAGATACGCAGTATTTT
TRBJ1-4 - 12 TRBV13 - CASSLGGESLFF TGTGCCAGCAGCTTAGGGGGGGAATCTCTGTTTTTT
TRBJ1-5 - 15 TRBV27 - CASRQEGESNQPQHF TGTGCCAGCAGGCAGGAAGGTGAGAGCAATCAGCCCCAGCATTTT
TRBJ2-7 - 16 TRBV20-1 few CSARRNRDTSSYEQYF TGCAGTGCTAGACGAAACCGGGACACGAGCTCCTACGAGCAGTACTTC
TRBJ1-6 - 15 TRBV9 few CASSVSGVDNSPLHF TGTGCCAGCAGCGTATCAGGAGTGGATAATTCACCCCTCCACTTT
TRBJ1-6 TRBD1 15 TRBV7-9 few CASRDRVSYNSPLHF TGTGCCAGCCGGGACAGGGTATCCTATAATTCACCCCTCCACTTT
TRBJ2-1 TRBD2 15 TRBV7-3 many CASSLGSGRYNEQFF TGTGCCAGCAGCTTAGGAAGCGGGAGATACAATGAGCAGTTCTTC
TRBJ2-7 TRBD1 13 TRBV28 many CASRGQGMSEQYF TGTGCCAGCAGAGGACAGGGAATGAGTGAGCAGTACTTC
TRBJ2-5 - 13 TRBV9 few CASSVVEGETQYF TGTGCCAGCAGCGTAGTGGAAGGGGAGACCCAGTACTTC
TRBJ2-1 TRBD1 16 TRBV5-4 few CASSLKGQVGEDEQFF TGTGCCAGCAGCTTAAAGGGACAGGTGGGCGAAGATGAGCAGTTCTTC
TRBJ2-5 TRBD1 14 TRBV24-1 - CATSETGLQETQYF TGTGCCACCAGCGAGACAGGGTTACAAGAGACCCAGTACTTC
TRBJ2-3 TRBD2 15 TRBV27 - CASTSGGLFTDTQYF TGTGCCAGCACTTCGGGAGGCCTATTCACAGATACGCAGTATTTT
TRBJ2-7 - 14 TRBV12-3/TRBV12-4 - CASRVGGNPYEQYF TGTGCCAGCAGGGTTGGAGGTAACCCCTACGAGCAGTACTTC
TRBJ1-1 - 17 TRBV20-1 - CSARPIYNQGVNTEAFF TGCAGTGCTAGACCGATTTACAACCAGGGAGTGAACACTGAAGCTTTCTTT
TRBJ1-6 - 14 TRBV12-3/TRBV12-4 many CASSPGTANSPLHF TGTGCCAGCAGCCCCGGGACGGCCAATTCACCCCTCCACTTT
TRBJ2-1 TRBD2 14 TRBV28 - CASDLGRGHNEQFF TGTGCCAGCGATCTTGGGAGGGGCCACAATGAGCAGTTCTTC
TRBJ2-1 - 12 TRBV4-1 many CASSQDYNEQFF TGCGCCAGCAGCCAGGACTACAATGAGCAGTTCTTC
TRBJ2-1 TRBD2 15 TRBV6-2/TRBV6-3 few CASNYLAGRYNEQFF TGTGCCAGCAATTACCTAGCGGGTCGATACAATGAGCAGTTCTTC
TRBJ2-1 TRBD1 13 TRBV7-9 few CASSSPRTGEQFF TGTGCCAGCAGCTCGCCTCGGACAGGGGAGCAGTTCTTC
TRBJ1-2 - 15 TRBV11-2 - CASSLEGREHYGYTF TGTGCCAGCAGCTTAGAGGGGAGGGAGCACTATGGCTACACCTTC
TRBJ2-3 - 12 TRBV20-1 - CSAMGSTDTQYF TGCAGTGCTATGGGTAGCACAGATACGCAGTATTTT
TRBJ1-1 - 12 TRBV25-1 - CASTLGDTEAFF TGTGCCAGTACCTTGGGGGACACTGAAGCTTTCTTT
TRBJ2-1 - 16 TRBV27 few CASSLSVGEVAVEQFF TGTGCCAGCAGTTTATCGGTTGGGGAGGTAGCCGTTGAGCAGTTCTTC
TRBJ2-1 TRBD1 15 TRBV5-1 many CASSWRWDSRSEQFF TGCGCCAGCAGCTGGCGGTGGGACAGTCGGTCTGAGCAGTTCTTC
TRBJ2-1 TRBD2 14 TRBV29-1 many CSVVTSGRDNEQFF TGCAGCGTCGTGACTAGCGGGAGGGACAATGAGCAGTTCTTC
TRBJ2-7 - 13 TRBV12-3/TRBV12-4 - CASSSGVSREQYF TGTGCCAGCAGTTCCGGGGTTAGTCGCGAGCAGTACTTC
TRBJ2-5 - 13 TRBV5-1 many CASSLVLQETQYF TGCGCCAGCAGCTTGGTACTACAAGAGACCCAGTACTTC
TRBJ1-2 - 13 TRBV14 few CASKSEGIGGYTF TGTGCCAGCAAGTCTGAGGGTATAGGCGGCTACACCTTC
TRBJ1-6 - 13 TRBV4-1 many CASSPGTSSPLHF TGCGCCAGCAGCCCAGGTACCAGTTCACCCCTCCACTTT
TRBJ1-1 - 14 TRBV4-1 many CASRGLGENTEAFF TGCGCCAGCCGGGGGCTAGGGGAGAACACTGAAGCTTTCTTT
TRBJ2-1 - 15 TRBV7-9 few CASSLATLSYNEQFF TGTGCCAGCAGCTTAGCTACGCTCTCCTACAATGAGCAGTTCTTC
TRBJ2-3 - 18 TRBV3-1 few CASSQGPGGSASTDTQYF TGTGCCAGCAGCCAAGGTCCAGGAGGGTCGGCTAGCACAGATACGCAGTATTTT
TRBJ2-1 - 15 TRBV20-1 few CSARDLRGEWNEQFF TGCAGTGCTAGAGATCTACGCGGGGAGTGGAATGAGCAGTTCTTC
TRBJ2-1 TRBD2 13 TRBV5-5 few CASSIRLANEQFF TGTGCCAGCAGCATCCGACTAGCGAATGAGCAGTTCTTC
TRBJ2-7 TRBD2 15 TRBV29-1 - CSVEDGSGSLYEQYF TGCAGCGTTGAAGATGGAAGCGGGAGTCTCTACGAGCAGTACTTC
TRBJ2-5 TRBD1 14 TRBV5-6 few CASSGRTGEETQYF TGTGCCAGCAGCGGAAGGACAGGGGAAGAGACCCAGTACTTC
TRBJ2-3 - 13 TRBV28 - CASRTVRGDTQYF TGTGCCAGCAGGACGGTCCGGGGAGATACGCAGTATTTT
TRBJ1-2 - 12 TRBV27 few CATLSGNYGYTF TGTGCCACCCTGTCAGGGAACTATGGCTACACCTTC
TRBJ2-1 - 15 TRBV4-1 few CASSQRQGINNEQFF TGCGCCAGCAGCCAACGGCAGGGAATCAACAATGAGCAGTTCTTC
TRBJ1-4 - 17 TRBV6-5 - CASSYTNTGPYNVKLFF TGTGCCAGCAGTTACACAAACACCGGGCCCTATAATGTAAAACTGTTTTTT
TRBJ2-5 - 15 TRBV27 few CASSLAGRRRETQYF TGTGCCAGCAGTTTAGCCGGGAGAAGGAGGGAGACCCAGTACTTC
TRBJ2-7 - 15 TRBV7-9 many CASSAGPQYSYEQYF TGTGCCAGCAGCGCGGGACCACAATACTCCTACGAGCAGTACTTC
TRBJ2-7 - 11 TRBV5-1 few CASRKGYEQYF TGCGCCAGCAGGAAGGGCTACGAGCAGTACTTC